This T cell receptor (beta chain) came from a study of cytomegalovirus exposure and HLA in healthy donors (dated by TCRdb to about 2017). General notes on the study: An earlier analysis of approximately 600 of the donors reported 250 to 300 Gb of sequence data and some 100 million unique TCR beta sequences from 150 million to 200 million T cells. Approximately 300 gigabases of sequencing data and around 88 million unique TCR sequences made up an early release that covered approximately 700 HLA-typed donors. The genetic ancestry cluster associated with self-reported Caucasian donors included 81% of the roughly 390 genotyped donors. The study aimed to test whether cataloging public T cell receptors could reveal signatures of past pathogen exposure. The study used immunosequencing to profile the T cell repertoires of 666 subjects and linked those repertoires to cytomegalovirus serostatus. Besides the first cohort of around 670 subjects, a separate validation cohort made up of roughly 130 different subjects was used. The study combined high-throughput TCR immunosequencing, statistical association of individual TCRs with disease status, and machine learning to predict cytomegalovirus infection status. A later analysis re-examined previously published TCR beta repertoires from about 700 donors and added high-resolution HLA genotyping to investigate patterns of TCR occurrence. Rather than drawing on any new phenotypic data, the later analysis identified candidate immune exposures from TCR beta sequences and the way those sequences occurred across donors. To decide whether each TCR beta V gene segment behaved as functional or pseudogenic, an earlier analysis of some 570 of the donors relied on high-throughput TCR beta sequencing. Donor age, sex, ethnicity and CMV serostatus were collected together with the repertoire data. A later genetic analysis used genome-wide SNP genotypes for about 60% of the roughly 700 donors, treating that subset as a discovery cohort. Every repertoire in the discovery cohort had been generated on one and the same sequencing platform. Class I and class II HLA loci were covered by the typing at four-digit resolution. The number of donors typed differed by locus, with roughly 620-640 for A, B, C, DRB1 and DQB1, around 520 for DQA1, some 570 for DPA1, and around 450 for DPB1. Roughly 5 DR-DQ haplotypes were handled as single units for association and clustering, since linkage in the cohort was strong. On average, about 200,000 unique TCR beta nucleotide sequences were sequenced per donor among a few hundred genotyped donors of the cohort, with around 19% of those sequences being non-productive. Study-level results and caveats: A later analysis found that most CMV-associated TCR beta chains appeared HLA-restricted, with HLA associations seemingly driven largely by CMV exposure. A cluster of highly shared sequence variants was judged likely to represent a technical artifact of the sequencing pipeline. The study gave a list of under 200 TCR beta chains associated with cytomegalovirus. The authors suggested that the approach could potentially be extended to other disease states and immunological phenotypes. An earlier analysis of 587 of the donors showed that most TCR beta V segments appeared in productive rearrangements either about 87% or about 30% of the time, which broadly matched IMGT annotations. The only immune exposure information available for the cohort was CMV serostatus. A later genetic analysis reported fewer N-insertions in productive TCRs among donors in an Asian-associated ancestry cluster than the approximately 700-donor mean. The 87-base-pair reads could not distinguish some IMGT-functional V segments, including TRBV6-2 and TRBV6-3, so those segments were excluded. In a later analysis, HLA-associated TCR beta chains showed more clonal expansion and lower generation probabilities than non-associated chains that were equally common. Specific HLA alleles were associated with around 18,000 TCR beta sequences at a false discovery rate of 0.05 in a later analysis. Linkage disequilibrium might explain the correlated functional status among segregating V segments, but an unknown experimental factor could not be excluded. Cytomegalovirus status was reported to be diagnosed by the classifier with high specificity and sensitivity in both the original and validation cohorts. A further reported finding was that TCR beta sequences accurately predicted the HLA-A and HLA-B alleles for most subjects in the first cohort. When HLA alleles, especially DR and DQ, strongly co-occurred, attributing TCR associations to individual alleles was difficult. According to a later analysis, TCR association rates differed among HLA loci, with DRB1 alleles showing the most associated TCRs and HLA-C alleles showing the fewest. In a later analysis, several top co-occurrence clusters were reported to appear linked to parvovirus B19, influenza, CMV and Epstein-Barr virus. An association between a missense DCLRE1C variant and V-gene and J-gene trimming of TCR beta chains was found in a later genetic analysis and replicated in an independent cohort. Because counts were too low, approximately 18 rarely observed V segments, including chromosome 9 orphons, were excluded from the earlier analysis of several hundred of the donors. In vitro tests confirmed that a few of the cytomegalovirus-associated TCR beta chains recognize cytomegalovirus antigens. The presence/absence analyses assumed that sequencing depth was roughly uniform across donors, and that assumption may not be true. Across donors, most TCR sequences were observed very rarely, whereas some public TCRs were present in many individuals. The cohort was sequenced for TCR beta chains only, and without alpha or paired-chain data the features that could be detected were limited. Because HLA typing was unavailable for some donors at each locus, only the typed subset was used in association tests.

The library was prepared using the immunoSEQ multiplex PCR assay. A mixture of 60 forward primers for TCR Vbeta segments and 13 reverse primers for TCR Jbeta segments was used in the multiplex PCR. Amplification of the CDR3 region of rearranged TCR beta genes was performed with a multiplex PCR assay on genomic DNA. Amplified TCR beta libraries were sequenced as 87-base-pair reads on the Illumina HiSeq System. The source study handled its data this way. A later analysis counted 75 million to 100 million unique TCR beta chains across the 650 to 800 repertoires, and approximately 11 million of these chains were shared by at least two donors. Raw reads were error-corrected and collapsed into unique sequences by a nearest-neighbor algorithm in which closely related sequences were merged to remove PCR and sequencing errors. To assign V, D and J gene segments, CDR3 sequences were aligned to IMGT reference sequences. For a sequence to be retained, at least a six-nucleotide match to both a V gene segment and a J gene segment was required. Rearrangements were called productive when the CDR3 lacked stop codons and stayed in frame with V and J; all others were non-productive. CDR3 was defined according to IMGT convention as the region running from the second conserved V-encoded cysteine to the conserved J-encoded phenylalanine. In an earlier analysis of just under 600 of the donors, sequences lacking an unambiguous match to a single V gene segment were excluded. An earlier analysis of about 590 of the donors classified V segments as functional when productive rearrangements were above 56.7% and as segregating when the standard deviation between donors was above 5%. A statistical classification framework was built to diagnose cytomegalovirus status from the catalog of TCR beta chain sequences. A later analysis assigned V and J genes by comparing TCR nucleotide sequences with IMGT/GENE-DB human TR gene sequences. Using the TCRdist pipeline, a later analysis assigned CDR3 sequences along with most-parsimonious VDJ recombination scenarios. In a later analysis, each TCR beta chain was defined by its CDR3 amino acid sequence together with its V-gene family, and reads without a unique V-gene family were excluded. To address suspected cross-contamination and a sequencing artifact, a later analysis removed 550 to 750 highly shared, low-generation-probability nucleotide sequences. For each public chain, a later analysis derived a clonal expansion index from normalized ranks of inferred template counts within each repertoire. A later analysis computed generation probabilities with a VDJ recombination model fitted to out-of-frame rearrangements, and checked the results against IGoR. In a later analysis, TCR-TCR, TCR-HLA and TCR-CMV co-occurrence was scored with hypergeometric tests, and a repertoire-size bias correction was applied to TCR pairs. In a later analysis, false discovery rates were estimated by permuting HLA or CMV assignments 20 times. In a later analysis, co-occurring TCRs were grouped using DBSCAN, and TCRdist sequence similarity was added for clustering within HLA-allele-positive subsets. Repertoires with fewer than 30,000 or more than 120,000 public chains were left out of co-occurrence clustering, as were about 5 repertoires with anomalous nucleotide sharing. TCRdb stores this immuneACCESS table with in-frame sequences only. Part of the clones is absent; in the studies checked, under half of the shortfall reflects unresolved V genes, and no reason is known for the rest. That table supplies the V and J calls and clone size; D and trimming were determined from the DNA. This sample gives 230,000 or so clones in total; roughly 91% of them show up just once. The ten largest clones represent about 1.7% of the sample.

The cohort was made up of around 720 healthy bone marrow donors. Cohort members were all nominally healthy when sampled, although unrecorded immune exposures were likely present. The donor was CMV seronegative and was included in the group of over 300 seronegative cohort members. Every donor gave a peripheral blood sample, and the peripheral blood mononuclear cells from that sample were used for TCR beta sequencing. The Qiagen DNeasy Blood Extraction Kit was used to extract genomic DNA from the blood cell samples. In regard to this clone: This clone's antigen is unknown. The input lacks base qualities; no much larger clone sits a single base away.

Trimming takes 4 bases from V and 3 bases from J, and the germline ends sit 6 bases apart. CDR1 is given as ENHRY and CDR2 as SYGVKD, both from the germline V gene. From its cysteine to its phenylalanine, the CDR3 spans 12 amino acids. Only the CDR3 DNA stays, 36 bases, in frame from base 1. The material sequenced was PBMCs. The sequence was obtained from a girl aged 2 to 9 in good health and CMV-seronegative. The sequence is built from TRBV10-3 and TRBJ1-1, with the D gene not confidently named. At the DNA level, the sequence is TGTGCCATCAGTGCGGCGGACACTGAAGCTTTCTTT. It translates to CAISAADTEAFF.